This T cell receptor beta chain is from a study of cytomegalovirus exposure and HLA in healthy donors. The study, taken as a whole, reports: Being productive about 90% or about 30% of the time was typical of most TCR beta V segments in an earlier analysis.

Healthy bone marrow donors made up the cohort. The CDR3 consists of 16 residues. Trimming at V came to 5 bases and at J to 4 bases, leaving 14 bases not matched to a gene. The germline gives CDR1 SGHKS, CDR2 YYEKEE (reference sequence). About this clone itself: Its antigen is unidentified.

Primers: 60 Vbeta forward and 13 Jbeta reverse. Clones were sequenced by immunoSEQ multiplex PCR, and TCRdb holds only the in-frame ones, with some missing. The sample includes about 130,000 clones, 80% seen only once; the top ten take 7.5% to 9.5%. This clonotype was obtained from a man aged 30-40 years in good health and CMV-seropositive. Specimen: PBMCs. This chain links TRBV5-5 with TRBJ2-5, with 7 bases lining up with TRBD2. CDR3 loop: CASRSSFLASGETQYF. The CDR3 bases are TGTGCCAGCAGGTCCTCGTTTTTGGCTAGCGGAGAGACCCAGTACTTC.